The TCR beta chain described here comes from a study of cytomegalovirus exposure and HLA in healthy donors (dated by TCRdb to 2016 to 2017). For the study in its entirety: According to a later analysis, the 120 or so validation repertoires were produced on the same platform as the 600 to 850 repertoires of the first cohort. Along with the roughly 700-subject first cohort, a separate validation cohort of about 110 different subjects was used. The study combined high-throughput TCR immunosequencing, statistical association of individual TCRs with disease status, and machine learning to predict cytomegalovirus infection status. The study aimed to test whether cataloging public T cell receptors could reveal signatures of past pathogen exposure. Overall results and qualifications from the work: The classifier was reported to diagnose cytomegalovirus status with high specificity and sensitivity in both the original cohort and the validation cohort. Most TCR sequences were observed very rarely across donors, whereas some public TCRs were present in many individuals. It was suggested by the authors that the approach could potentially be generalized to other disease states and immunological phenotypes. In vitro tests confirmed that a few of the cytomegalovirus-associated TCR beta chains recognize cytomegalovirus antigens. A later analysis found that TCRs clustered in the first cohort also tended to co-occur in the roughly 120 validation repertoires, with approximately 95% of cluster scores above 0. A later analysis had no HLA typing for the validation cohort, so co-occurrence there was scored across all 130 or so repertoires. In the study, around 150 TCR beta chains were listed as associated with cytomegalovirus.

A remark on this clone: The clone's antigen remains unknown. No much larger clone exists at a distance of one base, and base qualities are not known.

Library construction relied on the immunoSEQ multiplex PCR assay. Turning to the authors' computational methods: To diagnose cytomegalovirus status from the catalog of TCR beta chain sequences, a statistical classification framework was built. The immuneACCESS repertoire file appears here via TCRdb, limited to in-frame rearrangements. These files lack a portion of the clones; in checked studies, under half of the deficit traces to unresolved V genes, and the cause of the others is not known. D and trimming were read from the DNA, whereas the V and J calls and clone size are those reported in that table. The table for this sample lists approximately 120,000 clones; nearly 90% of them were counted only once. The ten biggest clones cover about 1% of the sample. The donors were included in the validation cohort of 120 subjects, a group kept apart from the roughly 700-subject first cohort. Sequencing was done on a sample of PBMCs. The TCR sequence derives from a woman between 18 and 30 years old in good health and CMV-seronegative.

The CDR3 amino acid sequence is: CASVLAGAQETQYF. The DNA is TGTGCCAGCGTCCTAGCGGGGGCCCAAGAGACCCAGTACTTC. The V and J genes are TRBV2 and TRBJ2-5; TRBD2 aligns with 10 central bases. CDR1 SNHLY and CDR2 FYNNEI were looked up in the germline V gene. From V the trimming removes 8 bases and from J it removes 1 base, while the gene matches leave 4 bases of the junction unaccounted for. Measured from the cysteine to the phenylalanine, the CDR3 is 14 residues long. Of the read, only the CDR3 DNA is kept; its 42 bases are in frame from base 1.